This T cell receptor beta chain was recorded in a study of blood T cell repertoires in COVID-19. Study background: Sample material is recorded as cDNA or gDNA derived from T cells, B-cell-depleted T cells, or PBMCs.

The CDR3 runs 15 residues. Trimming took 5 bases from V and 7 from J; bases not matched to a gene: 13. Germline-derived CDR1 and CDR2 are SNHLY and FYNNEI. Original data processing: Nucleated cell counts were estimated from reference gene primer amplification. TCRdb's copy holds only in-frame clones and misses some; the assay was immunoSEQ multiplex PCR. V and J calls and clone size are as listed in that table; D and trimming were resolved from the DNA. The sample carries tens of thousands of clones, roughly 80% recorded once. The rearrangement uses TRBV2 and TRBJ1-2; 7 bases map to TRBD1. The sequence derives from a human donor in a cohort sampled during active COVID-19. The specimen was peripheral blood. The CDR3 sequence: CASSHTLGQAAGYTF. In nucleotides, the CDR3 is TGTGCCAGCAGTCACACCCTCGGACAGGCTGCTGGCTACACCTTC.